These 28 T cell receptor delta chains were all obtained from the same sample, sequenced in a study of gamma-delta T cells after stem cell transplantation. TCRdb reanalysed the RT-PCR reads with CATT. The sample contains 1,300 or so delta-chain clones, 3% to 4% of which appear only once. The sequencing input was gamma-delta T cells. These TCRs come from a human donor. It is not recorded whose cells these are; they may come from a transplant donor.

Points on this clone: A much larger clone differs by one base, so this may be a read error. Different DNA sequences within this sample yield the same CDR3. The chain joins TRDV2 to TRDJ1; D gene uncertain. The CDR3 contains 15 residues. The germline V gene has CDR1 GEAIGNYY and CDR2 EKD. V was pared by 5 bases and J by 4 bases, with 19 bases between. CDR3 in amino acids: CACVGVGDRLDKLIF. The DNA of the CDR3 is TGTGCCTGTGTAGGAGTTGGAGATCGTCTCGATAAACTCATCTTT.

This clone was found a few times. TCRdb records a much larger clone's protein for this DNA, with a difference at residue 3 that likely arises from a read error; the protein given is the translation of the DNA. The rearrangement joins TRDV2 to TRDJ1; D is uncertain. This CDR3 comprises 14 residues. CDR1 and CDR2 from the germline V gene are GEAIGNYY and EKD. CDR3 amino acids: CARDTLQSADKLIF. The CDR3 DNA sequence: TGTGCCCGTGACACCCTGCAAAGCGCCGATAAACTCATCTTT.

A remark on this clone: A read error may be the cause here, since a much bigger clone is one base away. The rearrangement uses TRDV2 and TRDJ1; 8 nucleotides agree with TRDD3. Germline-derived CDR1 and CDR2 are GEAIGNYY and EKD. There are 20 residues in the CDR3. V shed 3 bases and J 3 bases; nucleotides not matched to a gene: 23. This chain's CDR3 is CACDAVLPVVGDYSADKLIF. The CDR3 bases are TGTGCCTGTGACGCAGTCCTGCCCGTAGTGGGGGATTATTCGGCCGATAAACTCATCTTT.

A word on this clone: Given a much more abundant clone one base away, this may be a read error. Distinct nucleotide sequences in the sample also encode this CDR3. The chain joins TRDV2 to TRDJ2; 9 bases fit TRDD3. J lost 0 bases, V lost 3 bases, and 16 bases had no gene match. The length of the CDR3 is 20 residues. Per the germline V gene, CDR1 is GEAIGNYY and CDR2 is EKD. The CDR3 loop reads CACDPILGDTLGALTAQLFF. In nucleotides, the CDR3 is TGTGCCTGTGACCCTATCCTAGGGGATACGCTGGGAGCTTTGACAGCACAACTCTTCTTT.

V and J are TRDV1 and TRDJ4, with D maybe TRDD2 (5 bases). The CDR3 length is 19 residues. Germline CDR1 reads TSWWSYY; CDR2 reads QGS. Trimming removed 3 bases at V and 3 bases at J, with 29 bases between. In DNA form, the CDR3 reads TGTGCTCTTGGGGATATCGTCCGAATTCCTCGCGTACCCATCCGACCCCTGATCTTT. It codes for CALGDIVRIPRVPIRPLIF.

This clone turned up a few times. Possible read error: a much larger clone is one base away. Other DNA sequences of this sample code for an identical CDR3. The V call is TRDV2, the J call TRDJ1; the match to TRDD3 covers 13 bases. From germline, CDR1 is GEAIGNYY and CDR2 EKD. The CDR3 is 20 residues long. CDR3 residues: CACDALGDTRKGKYTDKLIF. CDR3 sequence (DNA): TGTGCCTGTGACGCACTGGGGGATACGCGGAAGGGAAAGTACACCGATAAGCTCATCTTT.

About this clone itself: A much larger clone lies a single base off, so this may be a read error. The chain uses TRDV2 and TRDJ1, with a possible D match to TRDD3 (6 bases). Germline values: CDR1 GEAIGNYY, CDR2 EKD. This CDR3 has 18 amino acids. The CDR3, as DNA: TGTGCCTGTGACACCGTTGGGACGGGGGAGCCCTACACCGATATACTCATCTTT. Encoded protein: CACDTVGTGEPYTDILIF.

This clone turned up a few times. V is TRDV2 and J is TRDJ1; D call uncertain. Germline lookup yields CDR1 GEAIGNYY and CDR2 EKD. V was trimmed by 1 base and J by 0 bases, leaving 14 bases between them. The CDR3 has 16 residues. The CDR3 reads CACDTAEHKYTDKLIF. CDR3 nucleotides: TGTGCCTGTGACACTGCTGAGCATAAGTACACCGATAAACTCATCTTT.

This clone was picked up a small number of times. A clone one base away is much larger, so this may be a read error. The sample holds other DNA sequences that translate to the same CDR3. The rearrangement joins TRDV2 to TRDJ3; D perhaps matches TRDD3 (5 bases). Germline V gene sequence: CDR1 GEAIGNYY, CDR2 EKD. V was cut by 3 bases and J by 0 bases, with 17 bases left in between. This CDR3 spans 19 amino acids. The CDR3 loop reads CACDAGTGGSSWDTRQMFF. The CDR3, as DNA: TGTGCCTGTGACGCCGGCACTGGAGGAAGCTCCTGGGACACCCGACAGATGTTTTTC.

This clone is labeled as large. This sample includes further DNA sequences coding for the same CDR3. This chain connects TRDV2 to TRDJ3; D gene uncertain. V was shortened by 0 bases and J by 1 base, with 9 bases between the two germline ends. The V gene's germline CDR1 is GEAIGNYY and CDR2 EKD. The CDR3 contains 17 residues. The CDR3 protein is CACDTAETSWDTRQMFF. The DNA for the CDR3 is TGTGCCTGTGACACCGCCGAGACATCCTGGGACACCCGACAGATGTTTTTC.

This clone was seen more than once but under ten times. A much larger clone sits a single nucleotide away, making a read error possible. This same CDR3 is encoded by further DNA sequences in the sample. The gene calls are TRDV2 and TRDJ1; 9 bases fit TRDD2. Per the germline V gene, CDR1 is GEAIGNYY and CDR2 is EKD. The CDR3 runs 20 residues. The DNA for the CDR3 is TGTGCCTGCGACAACCTTCCTACGGGGGAGGGGGACAAAAACACCGATAAACTCATCTTT. Translated: CACDNLPTGEGDKNTDKLIF.

In the case of this clone: Being one base from a much bigger clone, this may be a read error. Distinct nucleotide sequences in the sample also encode this CDR3. This chain connects TRDV2 to TRDJ1; 12 bases map to TRDD3. Per germline, CDR1 GEAIGNYY and CDR2 EKD. The CDR3 contains 19 residues. CDR3 in DNA: TGTGCCTGCGACACCTTATTACTGGGGGATACTCTTTATGGCGATAAACTCATCTTT. It translates to CACDTLLLGDTLYGDKLIF.

As concerns this clone: A read error is possible here, since a much larger clone lies one base away. Other DNA sequences in the same sample also yield this CDR3. The chain couples TRDV2 to TRDJ1; TRDD3 aligns across 10 bases. V shed 3 bases, J shed 2 bases, and the junction held 2 bases outside the gene matches. Germline lookup yields CDR1 GEAIGNYY and CDR2 EKD. This CDR3 spans 14 amino acids. The CDR3 region is CACDRLGDTDKLIF. In nucleotides, the CDR3 is TGTGCCTGTGACCGACTGGGGGATACCGATAAACTCATCTTT.

This clone was observed a handful of times. The identical CDR3 is also encoded by other nucleotide sequences in the sample. The chain employs TRDV2 and TRDJ3; 9 bases agree with TRDD3. CDR1 and CDR2 from the germline V gene are GEAIGNYY and EKD. The CDR3 covers 22 residues. The J segment lost 0 bases and the V segment lost 3 bases, leaving 17 bases of the junction unmatched. CDR3 sequence reads: CACDPILGDTRLSSWDTRQMFF. CDR3 nucleotide sequence: TGTGCCTGTGACCCTATACTGGGGGACACGCGACTCAGCTCCTGGGACACCCGACAGATGTTTTTC.

As concerns this clone: Translating this DNA gives a protein that differs at residue 2 from the TCRdb one, which belongs to a much larger clone; a read error is likely, and the protein shown is this translation. The chain combines TRDV2 with TRDJ2; tentative D call: TRDD3 (5 bases). This CDR3 is built from 16 residues. The germline V gene encodes CDR1 GEAIGNYY and CDR2 EKD. CDR3 sequence (DNA): TGTTCCTGTGACACCGTAGGGGGCCCTTTGACAGCACAACTCTTCTTT. It specifies CSCDTVGGPLTAQLFF.

To note about this clone: This likely came from a read error, as a far larger clone is one base away. This chain links TRDV2 with TRDJ1, with 7 bases identical to TRDD3. The V gene's germline CDR1 is GEAIGNYY and CDR2 EKD. J gave up 4 bases and V 0 bases, and 16 bases lay outside the gene matches. The CDR3 consists of 18 residues. The CDR3 protein is CACDTASRPGDNHDKLIF. DNA of the CDR3: TGTGCCTGTGACACCGCCTCCAGACCCGGGGATAATCACGATAAACTCATCTTT.

This clone has more than one count but fewer than ten. A read error is likely here: a far larger clone is one base away. This chain links TRDV2 with TRDJ1; TRDD3 matches 13 bases. This CDR3 is built from 19 residues. Germline values: CDR1 GEAIGNYY, CDR2 EKD. This CDR3 reads CACDTVASTGGYAADRLIF. CDR3 coding DNA: TGTGCCTGTGACACCGTGGCAAGTACTGGGGGATACGCCGCCGATAGACTCATCTTT.

There are a few counts of this clone. This chain links TRDV1 with TRDJ1; 11 bases match TRDD3. CDR1 and CDR2 (germline): TSWWSYY, QGS. V dropped 0 bases and J dropped 8; count of bases not matched to a gene: 20. CDR3 length equals 20 residues. The CDR3 DNA reads TGTGCTCTTGGGGAACTCCCCTACCGAGTTTTATGGGGGATACGCTCAAAACTCATCTTT. Its protein product is CALGELPYRVLWGIRSKLIF.

This clone is categorized as medium-sized. The V and J genes are TRDV2 and TRDJ1; no reliable D call. The germline V gene encodes CDR1 GEAIGNYY and CDR2 EKD. The CDR3 runs 15 residues. V dropped 3 bases and J dropped 2 bases, with 15 bases sitting between them. CDR3 amino acids: CACDSVLKTTDKLIF. As DNA, the CDR3 is TGTGCCTGTGACTCCGTACTGAAGACTACCGATAAACTCATCTTT.

By share, this clone ranks as large. Other DNA sequences from this sample encode an identical CDR3 as well. CDR3 region: CACDTLGVNTDKLIF. The CDR3 coding sequence is TGTGCCTGTGACACCCTGGGGGTTAACACCGATAAACTCATCTTT. The chain links TRDV2 to TRDJ1; TRDD3 matches at 7 bases. With V trimmed by 0 bases and J by 0 bases, 3 bases remained unmatched. The V gene's germline CDR1 is GEAIGNYY and CDR2 EKD. The length of the CDR3 is 15 residues.

This clone was recorded a few times. The chain recombines TRDV1 with TRDJ1, with TRDD3 matching over 7 bases. J was trimmed by 4 bases and V by 2 bases; bases with no gene match: 13. Germline assignment: CDR1 TSWWSYY and CDR2 QGS. The length of the CDR3 is 17 residues. Written as DNA, the CDR3 is TGTGCTCTTGGGGAATTCCTCTGGGGGTTCTTTTTCGATAAACTCATCTTT. Translated: CALGEFLWGFFFDKLIF.

By frequency in the sample, this clone is large. At the DNA level, this CDR3 is encoded by other sequences in the same sample as well. The rearrangement joins TRDV2 to TRDJ1; 9 bases line up with TRDD2. Germline V CDR1 and CDR2: GEAIGNYY, EKD. The CDR3 is 20 amino acids. V lost 2 bases, J lost 0 bases, and 18 bases stayed unmatched. The CDR3, as DNA: TGTGCCTGTGACAACCTTCCTACGGGGGAGGGGGACAAAAACACCGATAAACTCATCTTT. Protein: CACDNLPTGEGDKNTDKLIF.

This clone showed up just a few times. A far larger clone is one nucleotide away, so this likely arose from a read error. The chain is built from TRDV2 and TRDJ3, with 7 bases fitting TRDD3. Germline CDR1 GEAIGNYY, CDR2 EKD. V shed 0 bases and J 4 bases; nucleotides not matched to a gene: 8. CDR3 length equals 18 residues. CDR3 protein: CACDTAGYVEWDTRQMFF. Written as DNA, the CDR3 is TGTGCCTGTGACACCGCTGGATACGTGGAGTGGGACACCCGACAGATGTTTTTC.

By frequency in the sample, this clone is large. The J gene is TRDJ1, the V gene TRDV2, with a tentative D call TRDD3 (6 bases). CDR1 is GEAIGNYY and CDR2 is EKD in the germline V gene. V was pared by 1 base and J by 0 bases, with 14 bases between. The CDR3 runs to 16 residues. The CDR3: CACDTLGTHYTDKLIF. Written as DNA, the CDR3 is TGTGCCTGTGACACTCTGGGGACTCACTACACCGATAAACTCATCTTT.

This clone was observed a handful of times. This may be a read error, as it is one base from a much larger clone. The rearrangement uses TRDV1 and TRDJ1; possibly TRDD3 for D (6 bases). The CDR3 length is 16 residues. Looked up from germline, CDR1 is TSWWSYY and CDR2 is QGS. As DNA, the CDR3 is TGTGCTCTTGGGGAACAAAGATGGGGGGTAATCGATAAACCCATCTTT. As protein: CALGEQRWGVIDKPIF.

This clone was seen only a few times. A read error is possible here, since a much larger clone lies one base away. The CDR3 DNA sequence: TGTGCCTGTGACGCTGTACTGGGGGATAAAAGATACACCGATAAACTCATCTTT. It specifies CACDAVLGDKRYTDKLIF. This chain connects TRDV2 to TRDJ1, with TRDD3 matching 11 bases. V was pared by 3 bases and J by 0 bases, with 11 bases of the junction left unmatched. CDR1 and CDR2 from the germline V gene are GEAIGNYY and EKD. The CDR3 totals 18 residues.

This clone turned up a few times. The V call is TRDV1, the J call TRDJ1; TRDD3 matches at 8 bases. Germline CDR1 TSWWSYY, CDR2 QGS. This CDR3 has 19 amino acids. The V gene end was trimmed by 1 base and the J gene end by 3 bases; junction bases not matched to a gene: 16. The CDR3 reads CALGEPSLRAGGTADKLIF. In DNA, the CDR3 is TGTGCTCTTGGGGAACCGTCTTTACGGGCTGGGGGAACGGCCGATAAACTCATCTTT.

This clone has more than one count but fewer than ten. Written as DNA, the CDR3 is TGTGCCTGTGACACCGGTACTGGGGGATACGCCAGTTCCTGGGACACCCGACAGATGTTTTTC. This encodes CACDTGTGGYASSWDTRQMFF. V gene TRDV2 combines with J gene TRDJ3, with TRDD3 identical over 13 bases. The CDR3 spans 21 residues. J was trimmed by 1 base and V by 0 bases; bases with no gene match: 8. CDR1 is GEAIGNYY, CDR2 EKD, per germline.